This T cell receptor beta chain was identified during a study of CD8+ T cells in alopecia areata. Points from the study as a whole: Mice showed clearer TCR sharing than patients did, a gap that was possibly HLA-related. Sequenced scalp T cells also include alphabeta T cells resident in normal skin. Many of the expanded lesional clones endured in scalp and blood while on tofacitinib.

The CDR3 length is 16 residues. Germline loops: CDR1 SGHDT, CDR2 YYEEEE. The J segment lost 4 bases and the V segment lost 6 bases, leaving 10 bases of the junction unmatched. Extracted from the samples, RNA was reverse transcribed into cDNA to serve as the sequencing template. This table comes from immunoSEQ multiplex PCR, and its TCRdb copy is limited to in-frame clones, with some not included. The sample includes around 120,000 clones, around 60% of them seen just once. Details on this clone: Its specificity is unknown.

As to treatment: oral pan-JAK inhibitor, 5-10 mg twice daily. The sample consisted of CD4+ T cells sorted from blood, taken at week 4, from a patient treated with tofacitinib. V gene TRBV5-6 combines with J gene TRBJ1-5; 10 bases fit TRBD1. The TCR comes from a human donor with alopecia areata. For the CDR3, the DNA is TGTGCCAGCACCTCTGACCGGGACAGGGGAAATCAGCCCCAGCATTTT. It codes for CASTSDRDRGNQPQHF.